This T cell receptor beta chain is from a study of T cell repertoires in cytomegalovirus infection. Study results and caveats: Ex vivo responses were dominated by HLA-C-restricted CMV-specific TCR beta clonotypes.

A remark on this clonotype: The antigen is unknown.

This CDR3 has 15 residues. The V and J ends lost 2 bases and 4 bases respectively, with 14 bases between them. Looked up from germline, CDR1 is SGHVS and CDR2 is FNYEAQ. TCRdb processed the reads anew with MiXCR; each CDR3 protein has one entry. The data contain approximately 990,000 distinct CDR3 sequences, around 30% of them singletons. The sequence derives from a human donor in good health (CMV status not recorded). Some clones in this sample may be carry-over from other donors' samples. The chain uses TRBV7-6 and TRBJ2-5; D gene uncertain. This sample comprised cultured CD8+ T cells from PBMCs, obtained from culture after CMV antigen stimulation. CDR3 in amino acids: CASSLLRKWGETQYF. DNA for the CDR3: TGTGCCAGCAGCTTACTTCGGAAATGGGGAGAGACCCAGTACTTC.